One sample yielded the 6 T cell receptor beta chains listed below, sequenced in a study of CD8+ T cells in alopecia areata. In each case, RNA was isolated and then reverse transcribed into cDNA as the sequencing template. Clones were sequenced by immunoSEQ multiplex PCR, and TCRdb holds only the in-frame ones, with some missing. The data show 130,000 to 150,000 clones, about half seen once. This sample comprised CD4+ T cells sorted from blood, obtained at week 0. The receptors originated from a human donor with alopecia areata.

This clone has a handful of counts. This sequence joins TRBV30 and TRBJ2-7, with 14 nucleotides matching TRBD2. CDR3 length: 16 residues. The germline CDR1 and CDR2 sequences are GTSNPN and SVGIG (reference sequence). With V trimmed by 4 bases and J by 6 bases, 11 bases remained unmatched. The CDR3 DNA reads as TGTGCCTGGAACCCGGGACTAGCGGGAGATACCGGCGAGCAGTACTTC. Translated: CAWNPGLAGDTGEQYF.

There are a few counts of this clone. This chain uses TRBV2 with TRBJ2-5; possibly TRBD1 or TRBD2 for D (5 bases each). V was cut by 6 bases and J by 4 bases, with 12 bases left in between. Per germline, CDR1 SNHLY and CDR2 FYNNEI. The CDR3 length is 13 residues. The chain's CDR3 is CASSRDHRETQYF. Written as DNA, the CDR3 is TGTGCCAGCAGCCGGGACCACCGAGAGACCCAGTACTTC. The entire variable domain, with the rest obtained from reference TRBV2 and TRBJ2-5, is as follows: EPEVTQTPSHQVTQMGQEVILRCVPISNHLYFYWYRQILGQKVEFLVSFYNNEISEKSEIFDDQFSVERPDGSNFTLKIRSTKLEDSAMYFCASSRDHRETQYFGPGTRLLVL.

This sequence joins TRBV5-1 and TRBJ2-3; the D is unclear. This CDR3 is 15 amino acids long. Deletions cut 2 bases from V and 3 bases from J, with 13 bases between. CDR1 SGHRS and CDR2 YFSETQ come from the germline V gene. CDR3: CASSFGAERTDTQYF. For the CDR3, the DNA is TGCGCCAGCAGCTTCGGCGCGGAGCGTACAGATACGCAGTATTTT.

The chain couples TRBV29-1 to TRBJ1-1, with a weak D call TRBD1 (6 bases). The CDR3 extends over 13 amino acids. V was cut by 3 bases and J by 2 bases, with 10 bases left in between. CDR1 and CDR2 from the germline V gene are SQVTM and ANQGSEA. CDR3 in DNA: TGCAGCGTTGAGCCGGGACACAACACTGAAGCTTTCTTT. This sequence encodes CSVEPGHNTEAFF. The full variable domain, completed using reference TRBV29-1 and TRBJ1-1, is SAVISQKPSRDICQRGTSLTIQCQVDSQVTMMFWYRQQPGQSLTLIATANQGSEATYESGFVIDKFPISRPNLTFSTLTVSNMSPEDSSIYLCSVEPGHNTEAFFGQGTRLTVV.

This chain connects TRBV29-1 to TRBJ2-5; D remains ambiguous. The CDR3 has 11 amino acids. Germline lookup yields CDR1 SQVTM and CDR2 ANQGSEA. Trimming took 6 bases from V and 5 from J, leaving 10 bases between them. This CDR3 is CSVDPGETQYF. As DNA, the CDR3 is TGCAGCGTCGACCCTGGGGAGACCCAGTACTTC. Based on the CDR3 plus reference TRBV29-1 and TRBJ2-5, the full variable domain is SAVISQKPSRDICQRGTSLTIQCQVDSQVTMMFWYRQQPGQSLTLIATANQGSEATYESGFVIDKFPISRPNLTFSTLTVSNMSPEDSSIYLCSVDPGETQYFGPGTRLLVL.

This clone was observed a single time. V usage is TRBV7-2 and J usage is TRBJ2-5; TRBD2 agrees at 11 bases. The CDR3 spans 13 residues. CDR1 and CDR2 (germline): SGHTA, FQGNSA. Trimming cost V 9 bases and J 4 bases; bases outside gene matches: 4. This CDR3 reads CASWTSGPETQYF. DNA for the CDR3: TGTGCCAGTTGGACTAGCGGGCCAGAGACCCAGTACTTC. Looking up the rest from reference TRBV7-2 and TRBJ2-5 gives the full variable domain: GAGVSQSPSNKVTEKGKDVELRCDPISGHTALYWYRQSLGQGLEFLIYFQGNSAPDKSGLPSDRFSAERTGGSVSTLTIQRTQQEDSAVYLCASWTSGPETQYFGPGTRLLVL.